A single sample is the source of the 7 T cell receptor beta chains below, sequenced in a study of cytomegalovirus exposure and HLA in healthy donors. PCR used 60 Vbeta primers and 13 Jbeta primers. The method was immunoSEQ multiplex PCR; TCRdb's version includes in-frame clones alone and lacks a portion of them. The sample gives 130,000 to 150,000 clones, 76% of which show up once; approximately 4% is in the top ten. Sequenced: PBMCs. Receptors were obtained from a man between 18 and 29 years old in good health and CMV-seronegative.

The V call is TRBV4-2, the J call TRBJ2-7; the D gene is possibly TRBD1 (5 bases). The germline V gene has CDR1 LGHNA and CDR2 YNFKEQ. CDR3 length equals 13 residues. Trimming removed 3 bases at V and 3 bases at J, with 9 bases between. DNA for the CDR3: TGTGCCAGCAGCCAGAATCAGGGCTACGAGCAGTACTTC. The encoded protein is CASSQNQGYEQYF.

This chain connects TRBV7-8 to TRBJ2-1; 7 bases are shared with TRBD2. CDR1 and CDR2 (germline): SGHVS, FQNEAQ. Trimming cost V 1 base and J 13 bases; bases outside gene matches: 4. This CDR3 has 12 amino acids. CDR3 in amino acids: CASSLDGRLQFF. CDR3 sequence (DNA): TGTGCCAGCAGCTTAGACGGGAGGCTACAGTTCTTC.

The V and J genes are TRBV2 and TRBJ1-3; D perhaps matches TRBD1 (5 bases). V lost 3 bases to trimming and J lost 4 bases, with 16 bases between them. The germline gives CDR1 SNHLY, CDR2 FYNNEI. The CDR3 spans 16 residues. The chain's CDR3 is CASSEEPAGDGNTIYF. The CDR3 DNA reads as TGTGCCAGCAGTGAGGAACCAGCGGGGGACGGAAACACCATATATTTT. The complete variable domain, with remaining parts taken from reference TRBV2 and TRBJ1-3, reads EPEVTQTPSHQVTQMGQEVILRCVPISNHLYFYWYRQILGQKVEFLVSFYNNEISEKSEIFDDQFSVERPDGSNFTLKIRSTKLEDSAMYFCASSEEPAGDGNTIYFGEGSWLTVV.

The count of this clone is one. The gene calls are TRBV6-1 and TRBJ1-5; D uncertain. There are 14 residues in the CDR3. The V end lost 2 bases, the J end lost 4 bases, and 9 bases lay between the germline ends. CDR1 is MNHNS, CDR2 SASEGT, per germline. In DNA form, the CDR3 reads TGTGCCAGCAGTGAATCTCTAGGAAATCAGCCCCAGCATTTT. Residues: CASSESLGNQPQHF.

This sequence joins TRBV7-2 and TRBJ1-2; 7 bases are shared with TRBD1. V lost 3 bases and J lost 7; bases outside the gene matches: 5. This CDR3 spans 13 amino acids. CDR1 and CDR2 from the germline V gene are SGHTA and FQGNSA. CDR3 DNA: TGTGCCAGCAGCTTCGACAGGGTATCTGGCTACACCTTC. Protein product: CASSFDRVSGYTF.

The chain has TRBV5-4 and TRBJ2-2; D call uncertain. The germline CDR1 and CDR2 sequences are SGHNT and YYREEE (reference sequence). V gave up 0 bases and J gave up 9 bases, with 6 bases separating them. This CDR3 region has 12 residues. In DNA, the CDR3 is TGTGCCAGCAGCTTGGACAGATGGGAGCTGTTTTTT. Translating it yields CASSLDRWELFF.

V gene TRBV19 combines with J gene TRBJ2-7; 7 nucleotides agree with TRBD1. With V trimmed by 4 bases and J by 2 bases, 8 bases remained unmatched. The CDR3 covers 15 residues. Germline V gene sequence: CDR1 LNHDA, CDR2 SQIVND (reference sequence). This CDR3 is CASSSKGGRAYEQYF. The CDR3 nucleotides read TGTGCCAGTAGTAGCAAAGGGGGCAGGGCCTACGAGCAGTACTTC.